This T cell receptor (beta chain) originates from a study of blood T cell repertoires in COVID-19. Per the authors' pipeline: Reference gene primer amplification gave estimated nucleated cell counts. Assay: immunoSEQ multiplex PCR; the TCRdb copy retains only in-frame clones and omits some. That table furnishes V, J and clone size, whereas the DNA furnished D and trimming. The sample includes 140,000 to 150,000 clones, approximately 90% of them seen just once. Germline V lookup: CDR1 LNHDA, CDR2 SQIVND (reference sequence). V shed 1 base and J shed 11 bases, with 14 bases lying between them. The CDR3 is 14 residues long. Participant reports of clinical history set cohort assignment. This clone was detected once.

The chain combines TRBV19 with TRBJ1-4; perhaps TRBD1 as D (5 bases). The clonotype was recovered from a woman in her twenties or thirties with acute COVID-19. The material sequenced was PBMCs or T cells enriched from blood (not recorded which). In DNA form, the CDR3 reads TGTGCCAGTAGTATAGTTACAGGAAAGCAGAAACTGTTTTTT. It specifies CASSIVTGKQKLFF.